These 17 T cell receptor beta chains were all obtained from the same sample, sequenced in a study of cytomegalovirus exposure and HLA in healthy donors (dated by TCRdb to the late 2010s). The library was produced with the immunoSEQ multiplex PCR assay. For the multiplex PCR, a mixture combining 60 forward primers for TCR Vbeta segments and 13 reverse primers for TCR Jbeta segments was used. TCRdb limited this immuneACCESS table to in-frame rearrangements with V and J called. A share of clones is missing; checked studies link under half to unresolved V genes, and the rest is unexplained. For this sample there are about 120,000 clones; 75% to 90% appear just once. The top ten hold 3% to 3.5% of the sample. Source material: PBMCs. The source of these receptors is a male donor in good health and CMV-seronegative.

This clone was counted a single time. The genes are TRBV30 and TRBJ1-5, with TRBD1 matching 7 bases. The junction had 13 bases not matched to a gene; V was cut back by 2 bases and J by 0 bases. The CDR3 sequence is 18 residues long. Germline V CDR1 and CDR2: GTSNPN, SVGIG (reference sequence). CDR3 coding DNA: TGTGCCTGGAGTTCCGCCCGGACAGGCTTCTATAGCAATCAGCCCCAGCATTTT. As protein: CAWSSARTGFYSNQPQHF.

The rearrangement uses TRBV18 and TRBJ2-4, with a possible D match to TRBD2 (6 bases). V dropped 4 bases and J dropped 4 bases, with 20 bases sitting between them. Germline CDR1 KGHSH, CDR2 LQKENI. The CDR3 is 17 amino acids. CDR3 loop: CASSHLAGLASKNIQYF. CDR3 sequence (DNA): TGTGCCAGCTCACATCTTGCGGGATTAGCGTCGAAAAACATTCAGTACTTC.

The gene calls are TRBV27 and TRBJ2-5, with unresolved D. The CDR3 runs 15 residues. Trimming took 3 bases from V and 1 from J, leaving 12 bases between them. CDR1 and CDR2 from the germline V gene are MNHEY and SMNVEV (reference sequence). In DNA form, the CDR3 reads TGTGCCAGCAGTTTTTCCCCACAGTTCCAAGAGACCCAGTACTTC. It translates to CASSFSPQFQETQYF.

The chain carries TRBV29-1 and TRBJ2-1; D is perhaps TRBD1 (7 bases). The CDR3 is 12 residues long. The germline V and J ends were trimmed by 3 bases and 6 bases, with 9 bases remaining between them. CDR1 is SQVTM and CDR2 is ANQGSEA in the germline V gene. CDR3 sequence: CSVEEGANEQFF. The CDR3 region has the DNA TGCAGCGTTGAGGAGGGGGCCAATGAGCAGTTCTTC.

V and J are TRBV9 and TRBJ1-6; a weak D match, TRBD1 (6 bases). Between the trimmed V and J ends, which lost 6 bases and 2 bases, there was a span of 15 bases. The V gene's germline CDR1 is SGDLS and CDR2 YYNGEE. This CDR3 has 16 residues. Written as DNA, the CDR3 is TGTGCCAGCACCCGAGGGGGGGAGGCCTATAATTCACCCCTCCACTTT. Translated: CASTRGGEAYNSPLHF.

This clone was counted a few times. This chain joins TRBV11-3 and TRBJ2-2; 10 bases agree with TRBD1. The V gene end was trimmed by 3 bases and the J gene end by 4 bases; junction bases not matched to a gene: 2. The CDR3 has 15 residues. Germline V gene sequence: CDR1 SGHNT, CDR2 YENEEA. The CDR3 nucleotides read TGTGCCAGCAGCTTGGGGACAGGGGTCACCGGGGAGCTGTTTTTT. Its translation: CASSLGTGVTGELFF.

The chain joins TRBV6-1 to TRBJ2-3; D is uncertain. CDR1 MNHNS and CDR2 SASEGT come from the germline V gene. V lost 3 bases to trimming and J lost 4 bases, with 5 bases between them. CDR3 size: 12 residues. CDR3 sequence (DNA): TGTGCCAGCAGTGAGTTCGCAGATACGCAGTATTTT. This sequence encodes CASSEFADTQYF.

The chain employs TRBV5-1 and TRBJ1-1; 7 bases match TRBD1. Trimming took 0 bases from V and 5 from J; bases not matched to a gene: 7. This CDR3 has 15 amino acids. Germline CDR1 reads SGHRS; CDR2 reads YFSETQ. CDR3 loop: CASSLVGGVDTEAFF. DNA for the CDR3: TGCGCCAGCAGCTTGGTAGGGGGCGTAGATACTGAAGCTTTCTTT. The whole variable domain, remainder taken from reference TRBV5-1 and TRBJ1-1, is KAGVTQTPRYLIKTRGQQVTLSCSPISGHRSVSWYQQTPGQGLQFLFEYFSETQRNKGNFPGRFSGRQFSNSRSEMNVSTLELGDSALYLCASSLVGGVDTEAFFGQGTRLTVV.

The chain is built from TRBV2 and TRBJ2-2; a possible D gene is TRBD1 (6 bases). The V end lost 6 bases, the J end lost 5 bases, and 7 bases lay between the germline ends. Germline assignment: CDR1 SNHLY and CDR2 FYNNEI. This CDR3 is 12 amino acids long. This CDR3 is CASRGQTGELFF. In DNA form, the CDR3 reads TGTGCCAGCAGAGGACAGACCGGGGAGCTGTTTTTT.

A word on this clone: A read error may produce the germline difference seen at one junction end. CDR3 protein: CATSSSIAGANGLTF. The DNA of the CDR3 is TGTGCCACCAGCAGTAGTATAGCTGGGGCCAACGGCCTGACTTTC. This sequence joins TRBV15 and TRBJ2-6; D may be TRBD1 (5 bases). The CDR3 contains 15 residues. Germline V gene lookup returns CDR1 LNHNV and CDR2 YYDKDF (reference sequence).

V is TRBV19 and J is TRBJ2-7; 8 bases are shared with TRBD2. The CDR3 consists of 16 residues. Trimming removed 5 bases from V and 0 bases from J; junction bases left unmatched: 9. The germline V gene encodes CDR1 LNHDA and CDR2 SQIVND (reference sequence). In DNA, the CDR3 is TGTGCCAGTAGTGTCTCAGCGGGGGCGAGCTCCTACGAGCAGTACTTC. It specifies CASSVSAGASSYEQYF.

The chain recombines TRBV5-1 with TRBJ1-1, with a possible D match to TRBD1 (5 bases). Trimming took off 4 bases at V and 2 bases at J, with 15 bases between the two ends. CDR3 length: 15 residues. CDR1 and CDR2 (germline): SGHRS, YFSETQ. CDR3 sequence reads: CASSATTVPNTEAFF. DNA for the CDR3: TGCGCCAGCAGCGCGACGACAGTCCCCAACACTGAAGCTTTCTTT. Variable domain in full (rest from reference TRBV5-1 and TRBJ1-1): KAGVTQTPRYLIKTRGQQVTLSCSPISGHRSVSWYQQTPGQGLQFLFEYFSETQRNKGNFPGRFSGRQFSNSRSEMNVSTLELGDSALYLCASSATTVPNTEAFFGQGTRLTVV.

Only one count was recorded for this clone. This chain connects TRBV28 to TRBJ1-1, with unresolved D. V was clipped by 2 bases and J by 3 bases, with 13 bases between them. This CDR3 spans 15 amino acids. Looked up from germline, CDR1 is MDHEN and CDR2 is SYDVKM. CDR3 bases: TGTGCCAGCAGTTTAGTCCGTAGCGGGGACACTGAAGCTTTCTTT. Translating it yields CASSLVRSGDTEAFF.

This chain joins TRBV9 and TRBJ2-1; the match to TRBD2 covers 10 bases. This CDR3 has 15 residues. Per the germline V gene, CDR1 is SGDLS and CDR2 is YYNGEE. Trimming at V came to 2 bases and at J to 7 bases, leaving 6 bases not matched to a gene. CDR3 in DNA: TGTGCCAGCAGCGTTAGTGGTAGCGGGGGGAATGAGCAGTTCTTC. It codes for CASSVSGSGGNEQFF. Looking up the rest from reference TRBV9 and TRBJ2-1 gives the full variable domain: DSGVTQTPKHLITATGQRVTLRCSPRSGDLSVYWYQQSLDQGLQFLIQYYNGEERAKGNILERFSAQQFPDLHSELNLSSLELGDSALYFCASSVSGSGGNEQFFGPGTRLTVL.

The chain couples TRBV9 to TRBJ1-5, with D uncertain. CDR3 length: 15 amino acids. Trimming stripped 0 bases from V and 2 bases from J, with 9 bases between. CDR1 is SGDLS and CDR2 is YYNGEE in the germline V gene. The CDR3 spells CASSVGHSGNQPQHF. The DNA for the CDR3 is TGTGCCAGCAGCGTAGGTCACAGTGGCAATCAGCCCCAGCATTTT.

This sequence joins TRBV13 and TRBJ2-1, with TRBD1 identical over 10 bases. The CDR3 runs 19 residues. Germline CDR1 is PRHDT and CDR2 is FYEKMQ (reference sequence). V shed 5 bases and J 6 bases; nucleotides not matched to a gene: 19. CDR3 DNA: TGTGCCAGCAGCCCCGGGACAGGGGAGCCCAGCGGGGGTATCAATGAGCAGTTCTTC. It yields the protein CASSPGTGEPSGGINEQFF.

This clone turned up a few times. V is TRBV7-8 and J is TRBJ2-7, with no clear D. The CDR3 runs to 13 residues. V shed 7 bases and J shed 2 bases, with 12 bases lying between them. The germline V gene has CDR1 SGHVS and CDR2 FQNEAQ. This CDR3 reads CASNNEQAYEQYF. For the CDR3, the DNA is TGTGCCAGCAACAACGAGCAGGCCTACGAGCAGTACTTC. The whole variable domain, filled in from reference TRBV7-8 and TRBJ2-7, reads GAGVSQSPRYKVAKRGQDVALRCDPISGHVSLFWYQQALGQGPEFLTYFQNEAQLDKSGLPSDRFFAERPEGSVSTLKIQRTQQEDSAVYLCASNNEQAYEQYFGPGTRLTVT.